These 5 T cell receptor beta chains came from one sample sequenced in a study of blood T cell repertoires in COVID-19. Using immunoSEQ multiplex PCR, the repertoire was profiled, and TCRdb retains in-frame clones only, with some absent. The data hold 270,000 or so clones, with 70% to 90% observed a single time. Material for sequencing was PBMCs or T cells enriched from blood (not recorded which). The receptors come from a woman aged 50 to 60 who had been exposed to COVID-19.

This rearrangement joins TRBV5-8 to TRBJ2-4; TRBD2 might be the D (6 bases). Germline CDR1 SGHTS, CDR2 YDEGEE. There are 14 residues in the CDR3. Trimming took off 4 bases at V and 8 bases at J, with 16 bases between the two ends. CDR3 sequence: CASSPLRGGYIQYF. In DNA form, the CDR3 reads TGTGCCAGCAGCCCCTTAAGGGGAGGTTACATTCAGTACTTC.

This clone was found once. The rearrangement uses TRBV2 and TRBJ1-5; 7 bases match TRBD1. The CDR3 runs to 16 residues. Trimming cost V 5 bases and J 1 base; bases outside gene matches: 8. Germline loops: CDR1 SNHLY, CDR2 FYNNEI. CDR3 protein: CASSTHRGRSNQPQHF. The CDR3 nucleotides are TGTGCCAGCAGTACCCACAGGGGTCGGAGCAATCAGCCCCAGCATTTT.

The V gene is TRBV5-1, the J gene TRBJ2-6; D perhaps matches TRBD2 (6 bases). Per the germline V gene, CDR1 is SGHRS and CDR2 is YFSETQ. The CDR3 runs to 14 residues. With 4 bases removed from V and 1 base from J, the gap between germline ends came to 6 bases. The CDR3 is CASSRGSGANVLTF. In DNA, the CDR3 is TGCGCCAGCAGCCGGGGGTCTGGGGCCAACGTCCTGACTTTC.

V is TRBV29-1 and J is TRBJ2-2; D gene unclear. The length of the CDR3 is 12 residues. Germline loops: CDR1 SQVTM, CDR2 ANQGSEA. The V end lost 4 bases, the J end lost 3 bases, and 6 bases lay between the germline ends. The CDR3 sequence: CSVVYYTGELFF. The CDR3 nucleotides read TGCAGCGTTGTTTACTACACCGGGGAGCTGTTTTTT.

The V and J genes are TRBV3-1 (or the pseudogene TRBV3-2) and TRBJ1-2; a weak D match, TRBD1 (6 bases). Germline CDR1 is LGHDT and CDR2 is YNNKEL (reference sequence). Trimming shortened V by 1 base and J by 8 bases, and 11 bases separated the two germline ends. The CDR3 runs 13 residues. CDR3 sequence reads: CASSQGGLPGYTF. CDR3 DNA sequence: TGTGCCAGCAGCCAAGGGGGGCTACCAGGCTACACCTTC.